Below, 10 T cell receptor beta chains from the same sample are listed, as sequenced in a study of T-cell reconstitution after alpha-beta-depleted transplantation in children. The authors prepared the TCRbeta library with unique molecular identifiers. TCRdb called the PCR reads again in MiXCR, with one record for every CDR3 protein. In the table there are approximately 210,000 distinct CDR3 sequences, 14% to 15% of which are singletons. This specimen was PBMCs from the stem cell graft donor, taken from the stem cell graft. The receptors come from a human donor who donated a stem cell graft to a child with acute lymphoblastic leukemia.

This clonotype was seen many times. CDR3 protein: CASSQSGAEAFF. DNA of the CDR3: TGTGCCAGCAGCCAGAGTGGGGCTGAAGCTTTCTTT. This sequence joins TRBV12-3 or TRBV12-4 and TRBJ1-1; no clear D gene. Deletions cut 6 bases from V and 6 bases from J, with 11 bases between. The CDR3 loop spans 12 amino acids.

With respect to this clonotype: A much larger clone sits a single nucleotide away, making a read error possible. The DNA of the CDR3 is TGTGCCAGCAGCTCCGGGACAGAAGGTTTTGGAAGCGAACTGTTTTTT. This gives the protein CASSSGTEGFGSELFF. V is TRBV7-9 and J is TRBJ1-4; 7 bases map to TRBD1. The length of the CDR3 is 16 residues. Germline V gene sequence: CDR1 SEHNR, CDR2 FQNEAQ (reference sequence). After removal of 4 bases from V and 12 bases from J, the junction contained 17 bases not matched to a gene.

The chain recombines TRBV5-1 with TRBJ2-7, with 8 positions matching TRBD1. The V segment lost 8 bases and the J segment 3 bases; nucleotides outside the gene matches: 10. The length of the CDR3 is 14 residues. CDR1 and CDR2 from the germline V gene are SGHRS and YFSETQ. The CDR3 is CASGRDRSIYEQYF. CDR3 in DNA: TGCGCCAGTGGCCGGGACAGGTCCATCTACGAGCAGTACTTC.

This clonotype came up many times. V gene TRBV4-2 combines with J gene TRBJ2-7; 10 bases align to TRBD2. Germline V lookup: CDR1 LGHNA, CDR2 YNFKEQ. The CDR3 is 15 amino acids. V lost 5 bases to trimming and J lost 0 bases; unmatched junction nucleotides: 4. The CDR3 sequence: CASSYTSGASYEQYF. DNA of the CDR3: TGTGCCAGCAGCTATACTAGCGGGGCCTCCTACGAGCAGTACTTC.

This clonotype occurred many times. The chain carries TRBV5-5 and TRBJ2-2; D gene unclear. Germline V gives CDR1 SGHKS, CDR2 YYEKEE (reference sequence). This CDR3 is built from 14 residues. Trimming removed 2 bases at V and 9 bases at J, with 14 bases between. The CDR3: CASSFSAATRELFF. The CDR3 nucleotides are TGTGCCAGCAGCTTTTCTGCGGCTACCAGGGAGCTGTTTTTT.

This clonotype was seen repeatedly, ten times or more. The chain has TRBV19 and TRBJ2-5; 9 nucleotides line up with TRBD2. The CDR3 is 17 residues long. The germline V gene encodes CDR1 LNHDA and CDR2 SQIVND (reference sequence). The V and J ends lost 5 bases and 5 bases, in that order; junction bases with no gene match: 15. CDR3 loop: CASSALAGSQAGETQYF. The CDR3 DNA reads as TGTGCCAGTAGTGCGCTAGCGGGATCCCAAGCGGGGGAGACCCAGTACTTC.

The chain carries TRBV4-2 and TRBJ2-1, with D possibly being TRBD2 (5 bases). Trimming shortened V by 0 bases and J by 5 bases, and 14 bases separated the two germline ends. The length of the CDR3 is 16 residues. Germline values: CDR1 LGHNA, CDR2 YNFKEQ. The CDR3 is CASSQDRRTPNNEQFF. The CDR3 coding sequence is TGTGCCAGCAGCCAAGATCGGAGGACTCCCAACAATGAGCAGTTCTTC.

This clonotype came up many times. The chain carries TRBV20-1 and TRBJ2-4; TRBD2 agrees at 9 bases. The CDR3 is made up of 13 amino acids. Trimming removed 7 bases from V and 4 bases from J; junction bases left unmatched: 5. Germline CDR1 and CDR2: DFQATT and SNEGSKA (reference sequence). CDR3 loop: CSGGTSRKNIQYF. The CDR3 DNA reads as TGCAGTGGGGGGACTAGCAGAAAAAACATTCAGTACTTC.

This clonotype was counted at least ten times. The rearrangement joins TRBV4-1 to TRBJ2-1; 12 nucleotides match TRBD2. Looked up from germline, CDR1 is MGHRA and CDR2 is YSYEKL. V lost 0 bases to trimming and J lost 7 bases; unmatched junction nucleotides: 10. The CDR3 length is 18 residues. The CDR3 sequence: CASSQDTGGTSGSNEQFF. In nucleotides, the CDR3 is TGCGCCAGCAGCCAAGACACTGGCGGGACTAGCGGGTCTAATGAGCAGTTCTTC.

This clonotype has a count of ten or more. The chain employs TRBV5-4 and TRBJ2-3; D remains unclear. This CDR3 region has 14 residues. Germline V gene sequence: CDR1 SGHNT, CDR2 YYREEE (reference sequence). V gave up 3 bases and J gave up 8 bases, with 16 bases separating them. CDR3 loop: CASSYDDGIGTQYF. The CDR3 DNA reads as TGTGCCAGCAGCTATGATGATGGGATCGGTACGCAGTATTTT.